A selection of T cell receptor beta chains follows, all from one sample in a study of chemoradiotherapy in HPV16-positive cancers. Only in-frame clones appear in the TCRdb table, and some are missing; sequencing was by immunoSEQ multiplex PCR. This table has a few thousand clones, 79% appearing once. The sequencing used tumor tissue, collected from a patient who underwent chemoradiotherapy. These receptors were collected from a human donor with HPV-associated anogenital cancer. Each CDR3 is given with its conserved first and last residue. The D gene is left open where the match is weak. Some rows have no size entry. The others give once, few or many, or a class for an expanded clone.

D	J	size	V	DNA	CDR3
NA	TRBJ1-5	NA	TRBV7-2	TGTGCCAGCAGTCAGAGGGTTGTTCAGCCCCAGCATTTT	CASSQRVVQPQHF
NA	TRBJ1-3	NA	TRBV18	TGTGCCAGCTCGGATAGGGCGCCAGACTCTGGAAACACCATATATTTT	CASSDRAPDSGNTIYF
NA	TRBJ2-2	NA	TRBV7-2	TGTGCCAGCAGTTCCTGGACAAACACCGGGGAGCTGTTTTTT	CASSSWTNTGELFF
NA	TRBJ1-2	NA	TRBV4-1	TGCGCCAGCAGCCCCAGGGTGAAGGGATCGGGCTACACCTTC	CASSPRVKGSGYTF
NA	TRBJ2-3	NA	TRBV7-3	TGTGCCAGCAGCTTAAATCAGCCCCCAGATACGCAGTATTTT	CASSLNQPPDTQYF
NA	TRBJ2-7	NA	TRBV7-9	TGTGCCAGCAGCTTAGCAGAGACAGCCTACGAGCAGTACTTC	CASSLAETAYEQYF
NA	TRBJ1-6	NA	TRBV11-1	TGTGCCAGCAGCTTAGGGCCCGGCGTTGAGGAACCCCTCCACTTT	CASSLGPGVEEPLHF
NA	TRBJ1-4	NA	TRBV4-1	TGCGCCAGCAGCCAGCCCAGAAGGGACGCTCAGGGAAAACTGTTTTTT	CASSQPRRDAQGKLFF
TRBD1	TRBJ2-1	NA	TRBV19	TGTGCCAGTGCGAGGGACAGGGTTTTAAATGAGCAGTTCTTC	CASARDRVLNEQFF
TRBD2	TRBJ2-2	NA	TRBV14	TGTGCCAGCAGCCAACGGGGGGTCGACACCGGGGAGCTGTTTTTT	CASSQRGVDTGELFF
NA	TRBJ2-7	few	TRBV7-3	TGTGCCAGCAGCTTAAGCTGGGGGCGCGAGCAGTACTTC	CASSLSWGREQYF
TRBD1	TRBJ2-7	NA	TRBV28	TGTGCCAGCAGTTTACCGGGGACAGGTTCCTCCTACGAGCAGTACTTC	CASSLPGTGSSYEQYF
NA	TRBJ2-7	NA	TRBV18	TGTGCCAGCTCCCCGGGACATGACGAGCAGTACTTC	CASSPGHDEQYF
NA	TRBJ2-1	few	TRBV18	TGTGCCAGCTCACTCAACCGGGACAATGAGCAGTTCTTC	CASSLNRDNEQFF
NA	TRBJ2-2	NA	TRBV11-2	TGTGCCAGCAGCTTAGATCGAGTCGGGGAGCTGTTTTTT	CASSLDRVGELFF
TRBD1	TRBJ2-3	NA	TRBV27	TGTGCCAGCAGGGCGTTCGACAGGGCAGATACGCAGTATTTT	CASRAFDRADTQYF